Presented here are 19 T cell receptor beta chains from one specimen sequenced in a study of human T cells and chemical hapten exposure. A single record per CDR3 protein comes from TCRdb applying MiXCR to the RACE reads. The sample has under 200,000 distinct CDR3 sequences; about 15% are singletons. Time point here: patch test 1, 2 weeks after DPC sensitization. The sample's treatment: therapeutic diphenylcyclopropenone sensitization with weekly scalp DPC. The starting material was whole blood, obtained in connection with sensitization to the hapten diphenylcyclopropenone (DPC). The receptors stem from a woman in her thirties with alopecia areata. Some clones in this sample may be carry-over from other donors' samples.

The table lists this clonotype with a few counts. The gene calls are TRBV18 and TRBJ2-3; 7 bases map to TRBD1. Germline CDR1 reads KGHSH; CDR2 reads LQKENI. CDR3 size: 18 residues. Trimming cost V 2 bases and J 2 bases; bases outside gene matches: 13. CDR3 region: CASSPSNVRQGHTDTQYF. The CDR3 DNA reads TGTGCCAGCTCACCATCGAACGTTCGACAGGGACACACAGATACGCAGTATTTT.

This rearrangement joins TRBV20-1 to TRBJ2-7; D is undetermined. The CDR3 loop spans 12 amino acids. CDR1 is DFQATT, CDR2 SNEGSKA, per germline (reference sequence). V gave up 2 bases and J gave up 0 bases, with 5 bases separating them. The CDR3 spells CSARPSSYEQYF. The CDR3, as DNA: TGCAGTGCTAGACCTTCCTCCTACGAGCAGTACTTC.

This chain joins TRBV6-5 and TRBJ1-2, with unresolved D. The CDR3 is 16 residues long. Looked up from germline, CDR1 is MNHEY and CDR2 is SVGAGI. Trimming took 0 bases from V and 4 from J, leaving 15 bases between them. This CDR3 reads CASSYSAAGVGYGYTF. In nucleotides, the CDR3 is TGTGCCAGCAGTTACTCGGCGGCAGGCGTAGGCTATGGCTACACCTTC.

This clonotype was seen only a few times. The chain carries TRBV20-1 and TRBJ1-5; 8 positions match TRBD1. The CDR3 contains 15 residues. Germline trimming cut 4 bases from V and 0 bases from J; bases unmatched to any gene: 5. Germline CDR1 reads DFQATT; CDR2 reads SNEGSKA (reference sequence). Here the CDR3 DNA reads TGCAGTGCTATAGGGACAGGCGATAGCAATCAGCCCCAGCATTTT. Its protein is CSAIGTGDSNQPQHF.

There are many counts of this clonotype. The chain is built from TRBV29-1 and TRBJ2-3, with 8 bases that match TRBD1. The CDR3 is 15 amino acids. The V segment lost 7 bases and the J segment 2 bases; nucleotides outside the gene matches: 11. Per germline, CDR1 SQVTM and CDR2 ANQGSEA. The CDR3 loop is CSADGQGHVTDTQYF. The CDR3 nucleotides read TGCAGCGCCGACGGACAGGGCCACGTCACAGATACGCAGTATTTT.

The CDR3 nucleotides read TGTGCCAGCAGTTACTCGAATCGACGTGGCAATCTCTATGGCTACACCTTC. Its protein is CASSYSNRRGNLYGYTF. This sequence joins TRBV6-5 and TRBJ1-2; D is unclear. Trimming took 0 bases from V and 4 from J, leaving 18 bases between them. Germline loops: CDR1 MNHEY, CDR2 SVGAGI. The CDR3 totals 17 residues.

This clonotype was picked up a small number of times. This chain links TRBV3-1 with TRBJ1-1, with 10 bases matching TRBD1. Germline V gives CDR1 LGHDT, CDR2 YNNKEL (reference sequence). Losses at the gene ends were 5 bases for V and 4 bases for J; bases not matched to a gene: 7. CDR3 length: 15 amino acids. CDR3 nucleotide sequence: TGTGCCAGCAGCTTCACCGGGACAGGGGCCACTGAAGCTTTCTTT. This codes for CASSFTGTGATEAFF. Looking up the rest from reference TRBV3-1 and TRBJ1-1 gives the full variable domain: DTAVSQTPKYLVTQMGNDKSIKCEQNLGHDTMYWYKQDSKKFLKIMFSYNNKELIINETVPNRFSPKSPDKAHLNLHINSLELGDSAVYFCASSFTGTGATEAFFGQGTRLTVV.

The chain has TRBV19 and TRBJ1-5, with a weak D call TRBD1 (6 bases). The CDR3 has 16 amino acids. Trimming removed 3 bases from V and 4 bases from J, with 16 bases in between. Per germline, CDR1 LNHDA and CDR2 SQIVND (reference sequence). The CDR3 bases are TGTGCCAGTAGTATTGGGAGGTGGGACAATAATCAGCCCCAGCATTTT. It yields the protein CASSIGRWDNNQPQHF. Drawing the rest from reference TRBV19 and TRBJ1-5, the complete variable domain is DGGITQSPKYLFRKEGQNVTLSCEQNLNHDAMYWYRQDPGQGLRLIYYSQIVNDFQKGDIAEGYSVSREKKESFPLTVTSAQKNPTAFYLCASSIGRWDNNQPQHFGDGTRLSIL.

This chain connects TRBV20-1 to TRBJ2-5; 7 bases are a match to TRBD1. V shed 3 bases and J 2 bases; nucleotides not matched to a gene: 6. The V gene's germline CDR1 is DFQATT and CDR2 SNEGSKA (reference sequence). This CDR3 has 14 residues. CDR3 nucleotides: TGCAGTGCTAGCCCGGGACAGCAACAAGAGACCCAGTACTTC. The encoded protein is CSASPGQQQETQYF.

This clonotype has a handful of counts. This chain connects TRBV30 to TRBJ2-2; no clear D. The CDR3 contains 12 residues. Trimming shortened V by 7 bases and J by 7 bases, and 13 bases separated the two germline ends. The V gene's germline CDR1 is GTSNPN and CDR2 SVGIG (reference sequence). DNA for the CDR3: TGTGCCTCGCTAAAGGAACTCGGGGAGCTGTTTTTT. This codes for CASLKELGELFF.

This rearrangement joins TRBV11-1 to TRBJ2-7; tentative D call: TRBD2 (6 bases). The germline V and J ends were trimmed by 2 bases and 1 base, with 15 bases remaining between them. Looked up from germline, CDR1 is SGHAT and CDR2 is FQDESV (reference sequence). The CDR3 is 16 amino acids. CDR3 region: CASSLTIGTSSYEQYF. The CDR3, as DNA: TGTGCCAGCAGCTTAACTATTGGGACTTCATCCTACGAGCAGTACTTC.

This clonotype was seen repeatedly, ten times or more. The rearrangement joins TRBV6-5 to TRBJ1-2; the match to TRBD1 covers 7 bases. Trimming took 7 bases from V and 6 from J; bases not matched to a gene: 17. CDR3 length: 16 residues. The germline V gene has CDR1 MNHEY and CDR2 SVGAGI. The CDR3, as DNA: TGTGCCAGCACTTCATGGGGGAGGGGGCGGAAGGATGGCTACACCTTC. Translating it yields CASTSWGRGRKDGYTF.

This clonotype was observed a few times. The chain carries TRBV28 and TRBJ1-3; D gene unclear. V was cut by 5 bases and J by 0 bases, with 8 bases left in between. CDR1 and CDR2 (germline): MDHEN, SYDVKM. This CDR3 spans 14 amino acids. CDR3 protein: CASSTSNSGNTIYF. DNA of the CDR3: TGTGCCAGCAGTACATCGAACTCTGGAAACACCATATATTTT.

The V gene is TRBV4-3, the J gene TRBJ2-7, with TRBD1 matching 7 bases. Per germline, CDR1 LGHNA and CDR2 YSLEER. The CDR3 covers 16 residues. The V segment lost 3 bases and the J segment 4 bases; nucleotides outside the gene matches: 12. The CDR3 bases are TGCGCCAGCAGCCAGGATCGCGGACAGGTGGGATACGAGCAGTACTTC. It translates to CASSQDRGQVGYEQYF.

The chain employs TRBV5-1 and TRBJ2-3, with 7 bases lining up with TRBD1. The trim removed 5 bases at V and 1 base at J, leaving 4 bases unmatched. The V gene's germline CDR1 is SGHRS and CDR2 YFSETQ. The CDR3 is 14 amino acids. The CDR3 is CASRFGQGTDTQYF. Here the CDR3 DNA reads TGCGCCAGCAGATTTGGACAGGGCACAGATACGCAGTATTTT.

This chain joins TRBV7-2 and TRBJ2-7, with 8 bases lining up with TRBD2. V shed 3 bases, J shed 3 bases, and the junction held 4 bases outside the gene matches. Germline CDR1 and CDR2: SGHTA and FQGNSA. The CDR3 has 14 residues. CDR3 region: CASSFSGINYEQYF. The CDR3 DNA follows: TGTGCCAGCAGCTTTAGCGGGATAAACTACGAGCAGTACTTC.

CDR3 residues: CASTRPSASEQYF. CDR3 sequence (DNA): TGTGCCAGTACACGGCCCAGTGCAAGCGAGCAGTACTTC. V gene TRBV2 combines with J gene TRBJ2-7; D is uncertain. Trimming took 9 bases from V and 6 from J, leaving 18 bases between them. Per the germline V gene, CDR1 is SNHLY and CDR2 is FYNNEI. The CDR3 spans 13 residues.

This clonotype has just a few counts. The chain carries TRBV3-1 and TRBJ2-7; 11 bases line up with TRBD2. The V and J ends lost 2 bases and 3 bases, in that order; junction bases with no gene match: 6. The CDR3 length is 16 residues. The V gene's germline CDR1 is LGHDT and CDR2 YNNKEL (reference sequence). The CDR3 loop reads CASSQTLAGGRYEQYF. The CDR3, as DNA: TGTGCCAGCAGCCAAACCCTAGCGGGGGGCCGCTACGAGCAGTACTTC.

This clonotype has a handful of counts. The J gene is TRBJ2-5, the V gene TRBV5-1, with TRBD1 as a possible D gene (6 bases). This CDR3 is built from 15 residues. Trimming pared 4 bases from V and 0 bases from J, leaving 13 bases between. Germline lookup yields CDR1 SGHRS and CDR2 YFSETQ. The CDR3 sequence is CASSREGQNQETQYF. In DNA form, the CDR3 reads TGCGCCAGCAGCCGAGAAGGACAGAACCAAGAGACCCAGTACTTC.